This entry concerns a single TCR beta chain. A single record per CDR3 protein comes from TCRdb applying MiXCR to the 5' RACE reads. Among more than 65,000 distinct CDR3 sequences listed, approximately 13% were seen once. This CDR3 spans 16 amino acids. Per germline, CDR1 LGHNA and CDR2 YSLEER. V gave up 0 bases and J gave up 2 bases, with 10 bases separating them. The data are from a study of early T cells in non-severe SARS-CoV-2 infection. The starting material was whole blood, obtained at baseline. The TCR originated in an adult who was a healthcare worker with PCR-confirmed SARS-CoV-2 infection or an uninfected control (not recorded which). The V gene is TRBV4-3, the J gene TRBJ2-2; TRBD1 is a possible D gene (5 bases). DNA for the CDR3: TGCGCCAGCAGCCAAGACCCAGGGTACAACACCGGGGAGCTGTTTTTT. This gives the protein CASSQDPGYNTGELFF.